What follows is one TCR beta chain and its context. Its antigen is not identified. The sample belongs to a study of T cells after yellow fever vaccination. Study-level background: SMART-Seq v4 Ultra Low Input prepared the low-cell-number fractions.

Production of TCR cDNA was by 5'RACE template switching, which also added a universal primer site and UMIs. MiXCR, applied by TCRdb to the 5' RACE reads, yields one record per CDR3 protein. In the table there are about 160,000 distinct CDR3 sequences, 9.3% of which are singletons. CDR3 length equals 13 residues. The germline gives CDR1 WSHSY, CDR2 SAAADI. V shed 0 bases and J shed 10 bases, with 7 bases lying between them. The study's findings and limits: Contamination of FACS-sorted repertoires by abundant clonotypes from the bulk population could occur. Of the clonotypes, a small share occurred in both CD4 and CD8 compartments.

The clonotype originates from a man aged 18-30 years who received the YFV17D yellow fever vaccine. The chain links TRBV10-2 to TRBJ1-6, with D unclear. The input for sequencing was CD8+ T cells sorted from PBMCs, taken 45 days after the yellow fever booster vaccination. CDR3 amino acids: CASSESGWSPLHF. In DNA, the CDR3 is TGCGCCAGCAGTGAGTCAGGGTGGTCACCCCTCCACTTT.